Described below is a single TCR beta chain sequence and its context. It has no known antigen specificity. The input lacks base qualities; no much larger clone sits a single base away. CDR1 and CDR2 (MNHNS, SASEGT) derive from the germline V gene. Counted from cysteine to phenylalanine, this CDR3 has 13 amino acids. Just the 39-base CDR3 DNA is kept, in frame starting at base 1. The junction carries 10 bases between V and J, which are trimmed by 6 bases and 5 bases respectively. The sample comes from a study of the immune and genomic landscape of osteosarcoma (dated by TCRdb to the early 2020s). Turning to the overall study: A total of 45 to 60 pediatric and adult patients with high-grade osteosarcoma made up the overall cohort, and the median age at diagnosis was around 30 years (range roughly 5-81). Poor-risk disease was overrepresented in the cohort, as 73% of patients had an unfavorable pathologic response to standard therapy and 67% had died. The goal of the study was to explain why immune checkpoint inhibitors have shown limited clinical activity in osteosarcoma. Patients in the overall cohort were roughly 60% male, and about 80% presented with localized disease at diagnosis. The study profiled osteosarcoma specimens with whole genome, RNA and T-cell receptor sequencing plus immunohistochemistry and reverse phase protein arrays to define immunogenic potential. TCR sequencing results were integrated with transcriptome, protein array and immunostaining data to characterize the osteosarcoma immunogenomic landscape. Two samples from the same tumor site were contributed by each of a few patients.

Post-treatment primary, local recurrence and metastasis tumors from poor-prognosis patients were used as specimens. Findings and caveats that apply to the study as a whole: In five cases, a single hyperexpanded clone dominated the repertoire, and each of these five cases had fewer than 100 T-cell clonotypes. Along with the frozen tumor specimens, matched blood was collected from just a couple of patients. Sample size was not determined by any statistical method, because osteosarcoma is rare and all possible samples were collected. Productive TCR clonality was low overall, averaging 0.09 with a maximum of about 0.3, suggesting limited T-cell clonal expansion. Although TCR productive clonality was higher in the immune-hot C3 cluster than in the cold C1 cluster, TCR productive clonality was still low overall. Rather than matched normal tissue, external data from normal skin and healthy peripheral blood provided the clonality benchmarks.

The ImmunoSEQ Assay (Adaptive Biotechnologies) was used to immunosequence the CDR3 regions of the TCR beta chain. Per the source publication's procedure: The ImmunoSEQ Analyzer platform was used to export TCRB rearrangements, read counts, read proportions and gene usage. T-cell clonality was calculated on productive rearrangements as 1 minus Pielou's evenness. In the clonal space homeostasis analysis, clonotypes were binned as rare, small, medium, large or hyperexpanded (0.01 to 1 of the repertoire). TCR productive clonality was compared across immune clusters C1, C2 and C3 using the Wilcoxon rank sum test. TCRdb took over this immuneACCESS table, retaining in-frame rearrangements with V and J assigned. Such tables are incomplete; in checked studies, under half of the missing clones stem from an unresolved V gene, and the remainder is unexplained. The V and J calls and clone size are taken from that table; D and trimming were inferred from the DNA. Recorded for this sample are over a thousand clones; over 65% of them occurred a single time. In total, the top ten clones hold over 7.5% of the sample.

The sequence came from a young man with osteosarcoma. The age is the age at diagnosis. The receptor chain draws on TRBV6-1 and TRBJ2-2; the D gene cannot be named for sure. The sequencing sample was made of primary tumor tissue from the femur. This specimen's cell subset or site label, interpreted: resected primary osteosarcoma tumor. The CDR3 loop reads CASRPLPTGELFF. The base sequence is TGTGCCAGCAGGCCGCTACCGACCGGGGAGCTGTTTTTT.